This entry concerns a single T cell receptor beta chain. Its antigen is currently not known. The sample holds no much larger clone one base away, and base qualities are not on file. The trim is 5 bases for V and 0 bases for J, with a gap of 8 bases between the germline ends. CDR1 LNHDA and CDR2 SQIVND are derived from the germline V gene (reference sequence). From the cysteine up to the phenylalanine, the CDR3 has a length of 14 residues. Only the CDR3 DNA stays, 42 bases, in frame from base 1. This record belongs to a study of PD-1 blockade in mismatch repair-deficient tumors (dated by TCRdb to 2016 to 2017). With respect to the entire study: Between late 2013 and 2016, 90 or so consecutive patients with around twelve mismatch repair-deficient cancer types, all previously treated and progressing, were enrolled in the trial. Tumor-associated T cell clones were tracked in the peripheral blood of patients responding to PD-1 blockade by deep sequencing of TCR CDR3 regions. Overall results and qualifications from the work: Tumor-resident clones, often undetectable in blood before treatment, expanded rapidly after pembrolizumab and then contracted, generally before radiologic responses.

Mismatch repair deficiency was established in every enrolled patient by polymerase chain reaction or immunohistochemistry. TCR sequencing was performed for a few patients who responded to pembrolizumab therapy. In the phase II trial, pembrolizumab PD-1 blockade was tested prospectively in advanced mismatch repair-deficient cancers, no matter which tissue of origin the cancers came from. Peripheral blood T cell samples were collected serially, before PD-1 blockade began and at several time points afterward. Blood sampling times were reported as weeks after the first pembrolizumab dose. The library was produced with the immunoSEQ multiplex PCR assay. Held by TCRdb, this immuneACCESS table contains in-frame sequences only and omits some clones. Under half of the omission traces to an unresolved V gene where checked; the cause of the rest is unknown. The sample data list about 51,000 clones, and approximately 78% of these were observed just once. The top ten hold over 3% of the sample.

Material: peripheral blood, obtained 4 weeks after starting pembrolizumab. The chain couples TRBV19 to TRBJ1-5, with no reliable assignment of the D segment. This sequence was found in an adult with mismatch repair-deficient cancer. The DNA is TGTGCCAGTAGTCCCGTCGATAGCAATCAGCCCCAGCATTTT. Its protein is CASSPVDSNQPQHF.